The present TCR beta chain was sequenced within a study of blood T cell repertoires in COVID-19. About the research overall: T cells, B-cell-depleted T cells, or PBMCs supplied cDNA or gDNA.

The CDR3 sequence is 16 residues long. CDR1 SGHNT and CDR2 YYREEE come from the germline V gene (reference sequence). The junction had 9 bases not matched to a gene; V was cut back by 3 bases and J by 1 base. Per the original data handling: Using reference gene primer amplification, nucleated cell counts were estimated. Profiled with immunoSEQ multiplex PCR; TCRdb holds only in-frame clones, not every one. That table furnishes V, J and clone size, whereas the DNA furnished D and trimming. The table lists about 130,000 clones, around 85% of them singletons, with around 18% in the top ten. The sequence derives from a woman aged 45-65 years who had recovered from COVID-19. Sequenced: peripheral blood. The chain links TRBV5-4 to TRBJ1-1, with 7 bases identical to TRBD1. The CDR3 is CASSSSQGVGNTEAFF. The CDR3, as DNA: TGTGCCAGCAGCTCTTCGCAGGGGGTGGGGAACACTGAAGCTTTCTTT.